This TCR beta chain was recorded in a study of glioma-infiltrating T cells after dendritic cell vaccination. Background on the study: Dendritic cells derived from monocytes and pulsed with autologous tumor lysate formed the vaccine.

The PCR used 60 V beta and 13 J beta primers. The data were produced by immunoSEQ multiplex PCR, yet TCRdb's version contains in-frame clones alone and is incomplete. The table includes over 55,000 clones, 81% detected once. V lost 1 base to trimming and J lost 5 bases; unmatched junction nucleotides: 5. Germline CDR1 SGHNT, CDR2 YENEEA. The CDR3 has 15 residues. No glioblastoma patient carried an isocitrate dehydrogenase mutation. PBMC were collected before vaccination, two weeks after the third vaccination, and at progression. This sequence joins TRBV11-3 and TRBJ2-5; 9 bases agree with TRBD1. Sequenced material: blood, taken before dendritic cell vaccination. The TCR was taken from a human donor with glioblastoma. CDR3 sequence: CASSLGTGGFETQYF. The CDR3 nucleotides are TGTGCCAGCAGCTTAGGCACAGGGGGCTTCGAGACCCAGTACTTC.